This TCR beta chain was sequenced for a study of T cells after yellow fever vaccination (dated by TCRdb to the late 2010s). Looking at the study overall: Using CD3, CD45RA, CCR7 and CD95 staining, memory subsets (EM, EMRA, CM and Tscm) were sorted on a BD FACS Aria III. Memory subsets were sorted on days 0, 15 and 45 and at 18 months after primary vaccination, and on days 0, 15 and 45 after the 30-year booster. Two healthy male donors, one aged 18 to 29 and one aged 30 to 40 years, made up the cohort. To track T-cell clones before and after primary and booster YFV17D yellow fever vaccination, bulk TCR alpha and beta repertoires were sequenced longitudinally. Blood was drawn at multiple timepoints before and after primary and secondary immunization, with bulk PBMC replicates and cell subsets isolated. The SMART-Seq v4 Ultra Low Input RNA kit was used to prepare libraries from fractions with low cell numbers.

Here is what the overall study found, with its caveats: The study included only two donors, which limits how far the findings can be generalized. Computational filtering was required because FACS-sorted repertoires could contain abundant contaminating clonotypes from the bulk population. A small fraction of clonotypes appeared in both the CD4 and CD8 compartments, likely as a result of convergent recombination. In the sorted memory subsets on day 0, nearly all of the vaccine-responding clonotypes fell below detection. The secondary T-cell response was weaker than the primary response but faster, peaking on day 5 instead of day 15. Most clones expanded after primary vaccination were re-detected after the booster (around 96% of CD4 and 88% of CD8), suggesting broad memory maintenance.

The meaning of the sample's treatment or condition label: live attenuated yellow fever vaccine strain. A standard Ficoll-Paque protocol was used to isolate PBMCs from peripheral blood. For sorted memory subsets, RNA extraction was done with the RNeasy Micro Kit. Remarks on this clonotype: No base-level quality is on record; no much larger clone is a single base apart.

CDR1 and CDR2 are drawn from the germline V gene: SGHTA, FQGNSA. V loses 4 bases, J loses 11 bases, and the germline ends lie 11 bases apart. The CDR3, from cysteine to phenylalanine, totals 11 residues. The only DNA kept is the CDR3, 33 bases in frame from the first base. TCR cDNA was synthesized by 5'RACE template switching, which introduced a universal primer site and unique molecular identifiers. Priming for cDNA synthesis came from both the TCR alpha and TCR beta constant segments. Library amplification used two PCR steps, and the second PCR step added sample barcodes and sequencing adapters. Sequencing of libraries was done on Illumina HiSeq 2500 (2x100 bp) or NovaSeq (2x150 bp). As for the original processing: Reads were demultiplexed and collapsed into UMI consensus sequences with MIGEC, and V(D)J alignment was performed with MiXCR. Vaccine-responding clonotypes were defined with edgeR using replicate PBMC samples, requiring FDR below 0.01 and a log2 fold change above 5 up to day 15. Each bulk clonotype received a CD4 or CD8 identity based on whether the sequenced CD4 or CD8 repertoire contained that clonotype at higher abundance. To estimate how each clone was distributed across memory phenotypes, clonotype frequencies in memory subsets were weighted by the numbers of FACS-sorted cells. The public reads were run again by TCRdb, first through fastp at Q25 and then through MiXCR, and only productive beta chains were kept. Merged by CDR3 protein, the rows form single entries marked with the most common genes and DNA. For this entry, the V and J calls and clone size follow TCRdb and not the study's own pipeline. The table for this sample lists 4,500 to 6,000 distinct CDR3 sequences; roughly 6% of them were counted only once. The ten most abundant clones make up approximately 60% of the sample.

The clonotype originates from a man younger than 35 who received the YFV17D yellow fever vaccine. This specimen consisted of PBMCs, either bulk or a sorted T-cell subset (CD4+, CD8+, memory, or dextramer-sorted; not recorded which), obtained roughly 15 days after the first yellow fever vaccination. This chain joins TRBV7-2 to TRBJ1-2; a confident D gene designation cannot be given. The CDR3: CASSSTSVYTF. The sequenced DNA: TGTGCCAGCAGCTCGACATCGGTGTACACCTTC.